A selection of T cell receptor beta chains follows, all from one sample in a study of CD8 T cells in Susac syndrome. TCRdb recomputed calls from the immunoSEQ multiplex PCR reads with MiXCR, one row per CDR3 protein. Here the sample spans about 280,000 distinct CDR3 sequences, about 85% being singletons. What was sequenced was CD8+ T cells from PBMCs. The receptors were sampled from a human donor with multiple sclerosis. The CDR3 runs from the conserved cysteine through the conserved F or W. The D gene is left open where the match is weak. Expanded clones get a size class; other rows say once, few or many, or leave the size out.

TRBV14	-	-	TRBJ2-7	14	TGTGCCAGCAGCCAAGGGAGAGGGTACTACGAGCAGTACTTC	CASSQGRGYYEQYF
TRBV7-9	-	-	TRBJ2-1	15	TGTGCCAGCAGCGGCGGAGGGCCCCAACCCCATGAGCAGTTCTTC	CASSGGGPQPHEQFF
TRBV6-1	-	-	TRBJ2-3	18	TGTGCCAGCAGTGAAGCGCTAGGTAGAAGGCAGAGCTTAGATACGCAGTATTTT	CASSEALGRRQSLDTQYF
TRBV27	-	-	TRBJ1-6	16	TGTGCCAGCAGTTTGTGGCAGCCGGACTATAATTCACCCCTCCACTTT	CASSLWQPDYNSPLHF
TRBV7-9	-	-	TRBJ2-7	16	TGTGCCAGCAGCTTACCGGTAGCGCAAAAAACCTACGAGCAGTACTTC	CASSLPVAQKTYEQYF
TRBV7-9	-	-	TRBJ2-7	15	TGTGCCAGCAGCTTAGGGACTACTAACTCCTACGAGCAGTACTTC	CASSLGTTNSYEQYF
TRBV6-5	-	-	TRBJ2-5	15	TGTGCCAGCAGTTATTTTCTCGGAGGTCGAGAGACCCAGTACTTC	CASSYFLGGRETQYF
TRBV28	-	-	TRBJ2-3	16	TGTGCCAGCAGTTTGTCAGGGGACCTCGGCACAGATACGCAGTATTTT	CASSLSGDLGTDTQYF
TRBV27	-	-	TRBJ2-7	14	TGTGCCAGCGGCTTAGGACACGCGCCCTACGAGCAGTACTTC	CASGLGHAPYEQYF
TRBV3-1	-	-	TRBJ2-3	13	TGTGCCAGCAGCCAAGAGCTAGGGGATACGCAGTATTTT	CASSQELGDTQYF
TRBV7-9	-	-	TRBJ1-1	13	TGTGCCAGCAGCGTAACAGGGAGGAATGAAGCTTTCTTT	CASSVTGRNEAFF
TRBV2	-	-	TRBJ2-1	11	TGTGCCAGCAACGCCTACAATGAGCAGTTCTTC	CASNAYNEQFF
TRBV5-5	TRBD1	-	TRBJ1-5	15	TGTGCCAGCAGCAGGGGCCGGGACAGAAATCAGCCCCAGCATTTT	CASSRGRDRNQPQHF
TRBV12-3/TRBV12-4	-	once	TRBJ2-6	17	TGTGCCAGCAGTCCCAGTAGTTCCAGCTCTGGGGCCAACGTCCTGACTTTC	CASSPSSSSSGANVLTF
TRBV27	-	-	TRBJ2-1	13	TGTGCCAGCAGTTTAGTAACGGGAGAGGGGCAGTTCTTC	CASSLVTGEGQFF
TRBV7-9	TRBD1	-	TRBJ2-3	16	TGTGCCAGCAGCCCATGGGACAGCTCTAGCACAGATACGCAGTATTTT	CASSPWDSSSTDTQYF
TRBV7-2	-	few	TRBJ1-4	16	TGTGCCAGCAGCTTATCGGCGGGGGCGGAAGACGAAAAACTGTTTTTT	CASSLSAGAEDEKLFF
TRBV12-3/TRBV12-4	TRBD2	-	TRBJ2-3	17	TGTGCCAGCAGTTTAGTTGTTGCTAGCGGGAGCACAGATACGCAGTATTTT	CASSLVVASGSTDTQYF
TRBV28	-	-	TRBJ2-5	15	TGTGCCAGCAAAACTAACAAGCTGTACCAAGAGACCCAGTACTTC	CASKTNKLYQETQYF
TRBV27	-	-	TRBJ2-1	15	TGTGCCAGCAGTTTATCGCCATGGTGGGAGACTGAGCAGTTCTTC	CASSLSPWWETEQFF
TRBV28	TRBD2	once	TRBJ2-1	15	TGTGCCAGCACCTTTGGACTAGCGGAATACAATGAGCAGTTCTTC	CASTFGLAEYNEQFF
TRBV15	-	-	TRBJ2-7	12	TGTGCCACCAGCAGAGATCACTACGAGCAGTACTTC	CATSRDHYEQYF
TRBV4-1	-	-	TRBJ2-2	20	TGCGCCAGCAGCCAAGATCCGGGGACATGGAAGGTTGGGGGCACCGGGGAGCTGTTTTTT	CASSQDPGTWKVGGTGELFF
TRBV11-2	-	-	TRBJ2-1	13	TGTGCCAGCAGCTTTAGTACTAGAATTGAGCAGTTCTTC	CASSFSTRIEQFF
TRBV27	TRBD2	once	TRBJ2-1	14	TGTGCCAGCAGTGGGCTAGCGGGTTGGAATGAGCAGTTCTTC	CASSGLAGWNEQFF
TRBV6-5	-	-	TRBJ2-1	16	TGTGCCAGCAGTTACTCGGCTTTTGAAGACTACAATGAGCAGTTCTTC	CASSYSAFEDYNEQFF
TRBV5-5	-	-	TRBJ2-5	15	TGTGCCAGCACTTCCCGGGGGGCCCTTGAGGAGACCCAGTACTTC	CASTSRGALEETQYF
TRBV13	TRBD2	once	TRBJ2-5	16	TGTGCCAGCAGCTCACGACCCCTAGCGGTTGAGGGGACCCAGTACTTC	CASSSRPLAVEGTQYF
TRBV7-8	-	-	TRBJ1-5	15	TGTGCCAGCAGCTTAGAAGGGAGGGACAATCAGCCCCAGCATTTT	CASSLEGRDNQPQHF
TRBV19	-	-	TRBJ2-1	15	TGTGCCAGTAGGGGACCGGGATTGAAAATAGACGAGCAGTTCTTC	CASRGPGLKIDEQFF
TRBV20-1	-	-	TRBJ2-7	12	TGCAGTGCTACCAGCGTCTCCTACGAGCAGTACTTC	CSATSVSYEQYF
TRBV27	TRBD1	-	TRBJ1-5	14	TGTGCCAGCAGTTCCGGACAGGCCAACCAGCCCCAGCATTTT	CASSSGQANQPQHF
TRBV7-8	-	-	TRBJ1-5	17	TGTGCCAGCAGCTTAGTCCTGGGGGACTTCGGCAATCAGCCCCAGCATTTT	CASSLVLGDFGNQPQHF
TRBV27	-	-	TRBJ2-3	15	TGTGCCAGCACGGGACGGGGCTGGGCGGCAGATACGCAGTATTTT	CASTGRGWAADTQYF
TRBV6-5	-	-	TRBJ1-6	14	TGTGCCAGCACCCCAGTGAACCCTAATTCACCCCTCCACTTT	CASTPVNPNSPLHF
TRBV6-1	TRBD1	-	TRBJ1-5	14	TGTGCCAGCAGCGCGGACAGGTTGAATCAGCCCCAGCATTTT	CASSADRLNQPQHF
TRBV12-3/TRBV12-4	TRBD2	-	TRBJ2-7	14	TGTGCCAGCAGTCCCATGGGACTAGGGAACGAGCAGTACTTC	CASSPMGLGNEQYF
TRBV11-2	-	-	TRBJ2-1	13	TGTGCCAGCAGCTTAGAGGTGGCTCGGGAGCAGTTCTTC	CASSLEVAREQFF
TRBV6-1	-	-	TRBJ2-7	14	TGTGCCAGCAGTGAACTGGGCCGCGCCGACGAGCAGTACTTC	CASSELGRADEQYF
TRBV28	-	-	TRBJ1-1	13	TGTGCCAGCAGCCTGGAGGGGGTCACTGAAGCTTTCTTT	CASSLEGVTEAFF